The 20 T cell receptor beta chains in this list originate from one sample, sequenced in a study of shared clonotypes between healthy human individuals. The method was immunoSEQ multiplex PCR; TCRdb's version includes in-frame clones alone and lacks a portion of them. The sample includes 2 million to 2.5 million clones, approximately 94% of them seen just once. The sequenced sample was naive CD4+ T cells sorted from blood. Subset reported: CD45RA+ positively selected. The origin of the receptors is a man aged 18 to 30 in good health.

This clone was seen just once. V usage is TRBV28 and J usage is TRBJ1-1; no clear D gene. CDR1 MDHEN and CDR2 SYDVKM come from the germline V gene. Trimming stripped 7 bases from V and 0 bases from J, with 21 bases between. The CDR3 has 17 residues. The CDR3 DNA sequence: TGTGCCAGCATTGCGCCGGGAGGAACCCGTATGAACACTGAAGCTTTCTTT. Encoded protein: CASIAPGGTRMNTEAFF.

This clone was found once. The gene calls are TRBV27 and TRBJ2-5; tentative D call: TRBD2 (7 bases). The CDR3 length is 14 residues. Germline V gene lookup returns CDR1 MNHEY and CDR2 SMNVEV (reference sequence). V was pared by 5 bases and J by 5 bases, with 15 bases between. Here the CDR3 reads CASSPSGGRETQYF. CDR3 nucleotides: TGTGCCAGCAGTCCCTCGGGGGGCCGGGAGACCCAGTACTTC.

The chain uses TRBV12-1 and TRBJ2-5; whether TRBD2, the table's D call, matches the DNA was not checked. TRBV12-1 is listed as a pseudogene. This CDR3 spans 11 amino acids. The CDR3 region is CARIAQETQYF. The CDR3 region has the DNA TGTGCCAGAATAGCGCAAGAGACCCAGTACTTC.

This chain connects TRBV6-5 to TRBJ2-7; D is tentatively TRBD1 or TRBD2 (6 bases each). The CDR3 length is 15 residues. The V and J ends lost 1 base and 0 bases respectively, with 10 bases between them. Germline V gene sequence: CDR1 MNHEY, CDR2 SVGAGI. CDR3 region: CASSYFGGGSYEQYF. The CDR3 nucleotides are TGTGCCAGCAGTTACTTCGGGGGCGGCTCCTACGAGCAGTACTTC.

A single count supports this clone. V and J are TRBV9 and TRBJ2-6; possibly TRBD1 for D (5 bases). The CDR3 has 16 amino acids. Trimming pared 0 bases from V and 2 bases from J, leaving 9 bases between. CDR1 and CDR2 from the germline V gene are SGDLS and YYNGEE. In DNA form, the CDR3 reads TGTGCCAGCAGCGTAGCCGGCAGGGCTGGGGCCAACGTCCTGACTTTC. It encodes CASSVAGRAGANVLTF.

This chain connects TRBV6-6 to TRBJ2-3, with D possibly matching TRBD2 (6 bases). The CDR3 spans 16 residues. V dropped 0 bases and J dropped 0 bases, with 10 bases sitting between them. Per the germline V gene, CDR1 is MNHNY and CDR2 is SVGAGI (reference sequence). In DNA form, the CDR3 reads TGTGCCAGCAGTTACTCGAGGGGAGGAAGCACAGATACGCAGTATTTT. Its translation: CASSYSRGGSTDTQYF.

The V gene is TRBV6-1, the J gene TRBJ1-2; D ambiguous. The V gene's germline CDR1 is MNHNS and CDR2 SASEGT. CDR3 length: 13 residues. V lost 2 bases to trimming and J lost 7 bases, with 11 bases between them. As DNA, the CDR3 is TGTGCCAGCAGTGAAAACTGGGGAAGTGGCTACACCTTC. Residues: CASSENWGSGYTF.

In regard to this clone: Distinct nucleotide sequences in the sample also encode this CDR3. The CDR3 here is CASSSNQETQYF. CDR3 nucleotides: TGCGCCAGCAGCTCTAATCAAGAGACCCAGTACTTC. The J gene is TRBJ2-5, the V gene TRBV5-1, with unresolved D. Germline V lookup: CDR1 SGHRS, CDR2 YFSETQ. The CDR3 is made up of 12 amino acids. The V and J ends lost 3 bases and 2 bases respectively, with 5 bases between them.

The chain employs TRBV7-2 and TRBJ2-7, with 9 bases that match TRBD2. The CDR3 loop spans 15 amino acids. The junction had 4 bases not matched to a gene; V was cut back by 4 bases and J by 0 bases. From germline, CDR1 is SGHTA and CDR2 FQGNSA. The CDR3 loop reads CASSSSSGVSYEQYF. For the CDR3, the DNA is TGTGCCAGCAGCTCCTCTAGCGGGGTCTCCTACGAGCAGTACTTC.

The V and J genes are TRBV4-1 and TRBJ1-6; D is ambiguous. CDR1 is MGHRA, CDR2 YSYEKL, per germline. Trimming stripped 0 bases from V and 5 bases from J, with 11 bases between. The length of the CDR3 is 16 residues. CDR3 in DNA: TGCGCCAGCAGCCAAGAGGGAGCAGGTAATAATTCACCCCTCCACTTT. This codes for CASSQEGAGNNSPLHF.

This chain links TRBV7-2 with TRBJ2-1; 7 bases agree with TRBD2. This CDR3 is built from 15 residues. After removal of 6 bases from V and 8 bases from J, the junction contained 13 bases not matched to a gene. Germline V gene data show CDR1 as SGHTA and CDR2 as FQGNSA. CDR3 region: CASRKRGGSRHEQFF. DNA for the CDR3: TGTGCCAGCAGAAAAAGGGGCGGGAGCCGGCATGAGCAGTTCTTC.

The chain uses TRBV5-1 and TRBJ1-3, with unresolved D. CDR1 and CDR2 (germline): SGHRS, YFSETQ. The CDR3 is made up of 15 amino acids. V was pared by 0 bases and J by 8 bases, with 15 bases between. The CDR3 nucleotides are TGCGCCAGCAGCTTGGATGGGGTAGCGGCGGACACCATATATTTT. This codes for CASSLDGVAADTIYF.

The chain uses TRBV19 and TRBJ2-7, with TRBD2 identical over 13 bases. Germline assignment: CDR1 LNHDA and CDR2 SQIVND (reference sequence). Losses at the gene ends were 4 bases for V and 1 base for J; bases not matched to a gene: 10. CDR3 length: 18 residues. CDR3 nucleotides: TGTGCCAGTAGTACCGGCGGACTAGCGGGAGCCCTATCCTACGAGCAGTACTTC. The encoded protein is CASSTGGLAGALSYEQYF.

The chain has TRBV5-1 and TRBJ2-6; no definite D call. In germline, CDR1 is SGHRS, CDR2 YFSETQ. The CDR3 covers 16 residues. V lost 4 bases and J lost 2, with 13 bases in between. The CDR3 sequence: CASSPDHRAGANVLTF. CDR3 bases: TGCGCCAGCAGCCCAGATCATAGAGCTGGGGCCAACGTCCTGACTTTC.

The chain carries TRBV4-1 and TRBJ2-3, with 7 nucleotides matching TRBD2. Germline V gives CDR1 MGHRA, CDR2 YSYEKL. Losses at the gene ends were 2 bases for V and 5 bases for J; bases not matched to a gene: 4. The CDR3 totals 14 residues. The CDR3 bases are TGCGCCAGCAGCCAAACGCTAGCGGTAGATACGCAGTATTTT. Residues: CASSQTLAVDTQYF.

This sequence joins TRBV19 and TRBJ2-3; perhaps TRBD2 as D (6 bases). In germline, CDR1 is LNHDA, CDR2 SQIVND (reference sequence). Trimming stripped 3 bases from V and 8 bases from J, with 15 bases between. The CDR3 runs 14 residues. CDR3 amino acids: CASSIRPGVGTQYF. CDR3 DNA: TGTGCCAGTAGTATCCGCCCGGGGGTCGGTACGCAGTATTTT.

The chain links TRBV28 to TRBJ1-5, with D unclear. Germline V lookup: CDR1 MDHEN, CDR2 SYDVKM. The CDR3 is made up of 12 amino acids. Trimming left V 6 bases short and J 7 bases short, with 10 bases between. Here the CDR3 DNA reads TGTGCCAGCAGCGGAGAAGGACAGCCCCAGCATTTT. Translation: CASSGEGQPQHF.

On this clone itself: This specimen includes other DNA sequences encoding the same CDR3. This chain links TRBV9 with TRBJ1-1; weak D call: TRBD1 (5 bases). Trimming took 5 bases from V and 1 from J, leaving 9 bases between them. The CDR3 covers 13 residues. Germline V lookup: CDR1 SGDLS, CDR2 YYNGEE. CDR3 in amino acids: CASRGTGNTEAFF. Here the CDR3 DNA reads TGTGCCAGCAGAGGTACAGGGAACACTGAAGCTTTCTTT. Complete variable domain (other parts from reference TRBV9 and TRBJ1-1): DSGVTQTPKHLITATGQRVTLRCSPRSGDLSVYWYQQSLDQGLQFLIQYYNGEERAKGNILERFSAQQFPDLHSELNLSSLELGDSALYFCASRGTGNTEAFFGQGTRLTVV.

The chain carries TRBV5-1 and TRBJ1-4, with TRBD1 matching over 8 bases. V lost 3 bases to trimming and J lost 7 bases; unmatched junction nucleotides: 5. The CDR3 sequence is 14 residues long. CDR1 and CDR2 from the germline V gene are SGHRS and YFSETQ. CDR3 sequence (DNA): TGCGCCAGCAGCTGGGGACAGGCTGGTGAAAAACTGTTTTTT. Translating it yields CASSWGQAGEKLFF.

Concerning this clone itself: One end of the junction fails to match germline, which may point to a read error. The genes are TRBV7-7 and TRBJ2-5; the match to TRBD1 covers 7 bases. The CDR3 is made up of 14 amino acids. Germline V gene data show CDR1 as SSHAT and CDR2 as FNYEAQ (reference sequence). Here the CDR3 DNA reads TGTGCTAGCAGCTGGGACAGTTCACAAGAGACCCAGTACTTC. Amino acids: CASSWDSSQETQYF.